This is a list of T cell receptor beta chains from one sample in a study of T cell repertoires in cytomegalovirus infection. Each CDR3 protein is one row after TCRdb ran MiXCR on the reads. The sample shows about 320,000 distinct CDR3 sequences, more than 8% of them seen only once. Specimen: PBMCs. Every receptor here comes from a human donor in good health (CMV status not recorded). Some clones in this sample may be carry-over from other donors' samples. Each CDR3 is given with its conserved first and last residue. The order of the fields is V gene, D gene, J gene, clone size, CDR3 DNA, CDR3 protein. A D gene is named only where the DNA matches it firmly. Rows may omit the clone size; those that give it use once, few, many or a size class.

TRBV12-3/TRBV12-4	-	TRBJ1-5	few	TGTGCCAGCAGTTCGGCGGCCCTCGTTGAGCCCCAGCATTTT	CASSSAALVEPQHF
TRBV7-9	-	TRBJ1-5	many	TGTGCCAGCAGCTTGGACGGGCTTAATCAGCCCCAGCATTTT	CASSLDGLNQPQHF
TRBV30	TRBD2	TRBJ2-1	-	TGTGCCTGCACTACTAGCGGAGCAAGGGATGAGCAGTTCTTC	CACTTSGARDEQFF
TRBV27	-	TRBJ1-6	-	TGTGCCAGCAGTTTTGAGGGGCGACGAAATTCACCCCTCCACTTT	CASSFEGRRNSPLHF
TRBV6-2/TRBV6-3	TRBD2	TRBJ2-1	few	TGTGCCAGCAGTTACTCAGTACTAGCGGGAGTGGTATCCTACAATGAGCAGTTCTTC	CASSYSVLAGVVSYNEQFF
TRBV7-4	TRBD2	TRBJ2-1	few	TGTGCCAGCAGCTCCCTTGGGCTAGCGGGGAGAGACTCCTACAATGAGCAGTTCTTC	CASSSLGLAGRDSYNEQFF
TRBV28	-	TRBJ2-5	few	TGTGCCAGTGAGCGGTCGGAGGTAGAGACCCAGTACTTC	CASERSEVETQYF
TRBV11-1	-	TRBJ2-1	-	TGTGCCAGCAGCTCCCCCAAGGGCGGTGAGCAGTTCTTC	CASSSPKGGEQFF
TRBV19	-	TRBJ1-5	few	TGTGCCAGTAAAAATGAGGGGCCTAGCAATCAGCCCCAGCATTTT	CASKNEGPSNQPQHF
TRBV5-3	-	TRBJ2-3	few	TGTGCCAGCAGCCGGGTGGAGAACAGGGTTTCAGATACGCAGTATTTT	CASSRVENRVSDTQYF
TRBV20-1	-	TRBJ2-1	few	TGCAGTGCTACGGCGGGACAAAGGGACAATGAGCAGTTCTTC	CSATAGQRDNEQFF
TRBV11-1	-	TRBJ2-7	-	TGTGCCAGCAGCTTATTGCCGGGGTACAGGTACGAGCAGTACTTC	CASSLLPGYRYEQYF
TRBV7-8	-	TRBJ1-3	many	TGTGCCAGCAGCCCCCTAGGCCTTGGAAACACCATATATTTT	CASSPLGLGNTIYF